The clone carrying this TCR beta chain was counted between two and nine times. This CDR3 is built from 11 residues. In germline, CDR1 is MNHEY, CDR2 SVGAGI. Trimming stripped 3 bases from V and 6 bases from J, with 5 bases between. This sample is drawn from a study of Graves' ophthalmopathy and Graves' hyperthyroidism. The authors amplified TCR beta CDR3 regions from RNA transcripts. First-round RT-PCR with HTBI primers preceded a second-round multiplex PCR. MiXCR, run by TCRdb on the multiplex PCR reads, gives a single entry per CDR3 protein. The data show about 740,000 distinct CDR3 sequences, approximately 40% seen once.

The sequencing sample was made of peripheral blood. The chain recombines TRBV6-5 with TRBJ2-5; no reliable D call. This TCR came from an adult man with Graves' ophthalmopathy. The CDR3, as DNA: TGTGCCAGCAGTTATTCAAAGACCCAGTACTTC. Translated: CASSYSKTQYF.